A selection of T cell receptor beta chains follows, all from one sample in a study of T-cell memory formation after mild COVID-19. TCRdb used MiXCR to reprocess the 5' RACE reads, holding one entry per CDR3 protein. Of roughly 110,000 distinct CDR3 sequences listed, 22% were seen once; the top ten hold approximately 41%. Sequenced: PBMCs or a T cell subset sorted from them (not recorded which). Source of these receptors: a man aged 18 to 30 who had mild COVID-19 (a few samples of this study predate the infection). Cell type and time point are not known. CDR3s include the opening cysteine and the closing phenylalanine or tryptophan. D genes are given only for firm matches. Clone size appears in some rows only: once, few, many, or a class for an expanded clone.

j_gene: TRBJ1-1; v_gene: TRBV20-1; d_gene: NA; abundance: NA; CDR3nt: TGCAGTGCTAGAGGCGGGGGATCTTACACTGAAGCTTTCTTT; CDR3aa: CSARGGGSYTEAFF
j_gene: TRBJ2-3; v_gene: TRBV6-2/TRBV6-3; d_gene: NA; abundance: few; CDR3nt: TGTGCCAGCATCCAAGGGTTCTCCGCAGATACGCAGTATTTT; CDR3aa: CASIQGFSADTQYF
j_gene: TRBJ2-1; v_gene: TRBV4-3; d_gene: TRBD2; abundance: NA; CDR3nt: TGCGCCAGCCACCGGGCGGGGGGGTGGAGGGAGCAGTTCTTC; CDR3aa: CASHRAGGWREQFF
j_gene: TRBJ2-2; v_gene: TRBV7-9; d_gene: NA; abundance: NA; CDR3nt: TGTGCCAGCAGCCCCTCCGGGCTGAACACCGGGGAGCTGTTTTTT; CDR3aa: CASSPSGLNTGELFF
j_gene: TRBJ1-3; v_gene: TRBV4-1; d_gene: NA; abundance: few; CDR3nt: TGCGCCAGCAGCCAAGAAAGGGCAGGCCCTGGAAACACCATATATTTT; CDR3aa: CASSQERAGPGNTIYF
j_gene: TRBJ2-5; v_gene: TRBV29-1; d_gene: NA; abundance: NA; CDR3nt: TGCAGCGTTGAGGCTCTGGGCCAAGAGACCCAGTACTTC; CDR3aa: CSVEALGQETQYF
j_gene: TRBJ2-1; v_gene: TRBV5-1; d_gene: NA; abundance: few; CDR3nt: TGCGCCAGCAGCTTGACGGTTAGGGACAATGAGCAGTTCTTC; CDR3aa: CASSLTVRDNEQFF
j_gene: TRBJ2-6; v_gene: TRBV23-1; d_gene: NA; abundance: few; CDR3nt: TGCGCCAGCAGTCCCGGGTCCTCTGGGGCCAACGTCCTGACTTTC; CDR3aa: CASSPGSSGANVLTF
j_gene: TRBJ2-1; v_gene: TRBV11-3; d_gene: TRBD2; abundance: few; CDR3nt: TGTGCCAGCAGTCCTCGGGGGGACCTCGAGCAGTTCTTC; CDR3aa: CASSPRGDLEQFF
j_gene: TRBJ2-1; v_gene: TRBV24-1; d_gene: NA; abundance: few; CDR3nt: TGTGCCACCAGTGATCACAGGGTTTGGGGCAATGAGCAGTTCTTC; CDR3aa: CATSDHRVWGNEQFF
j_gene: TRBJ1-2; v_gene: TRBV10-3; d_gene: TRBD1; abundance: few; CDR3nt: TGTGCCACCCGGGCCGGGACAGAAGCTTATGGCTACACCTTC; CDR3aa: CATRAGTEAYGYTF
j_gene: TRBJ2-2; v_gene: TRBV29-1; d_gene: NA; abundance: NA; CDR3nt: TGCAGTGTAGTCTGGGGTATCACCGGGGAGCTGTTTTTT; CDR3aa: CSVVWGITGELFF
j_gene: TRBJ2-2; v_gene: TRBV7-6; d_gene: NA; abundance: NA; CDR3nt: TGTGCCAGCAGCTTTCCTGGCGGGGAGCTGTTTTTT; CDR3aa: CASSFPGGELFF
j_gene: TRBJ2-3; v_gene: TRBV4-3; d_gene: NA; abundance: many; CDR3nt: TGCGCCAGCAGCCAAGATCCGGGGGGCACAGATACGCAGTATTTT; CDR3aa: CASSQDPGGTDTQYF
j_gene: TRBJ2-7; v_gene: TRBV10-2; d_gene: TRBD1; abundance: once; CDR3nt: TGCGCCAGCAGTGGGGACAGCCAATACGAGCAGTACTTC; CDR3aa: CASSGDSQYEQYF
j_gene: TRBJ1-2; v_gene: TRBV13; d_gene: NA; abundance: NA; CDR3nt: TGTGCCAGCAGCTTAGGACAGGGTTCTGGCTACACCTTC; CDR3aa: CASSLGQGSGYTF
j_gene: TRBJ2-2; v_gene: TRBV6-1; d_gene: NA; abundance: NA; CDR3nt: TGTGCCAGCAGTGAAGTGGGCAGCACCGGGGAGCTGTTTTTT; CDR3aa: CASSEVGSTGELFF
j_gene: TRBJ2-5; v_gene: TRBV5-4; d_gene: TRBD1; abundance: NA; CDR3nt: TGTGCCAGCAGCTTGAAGGGGGCGGAAGAGACCCAGTACTTC; CDR3aa: CASSLKGAEETQYF
j_gene: TRBJ1-1; v_gene: TRBV7-2; d_gene: NA; abundance: NA; CDR3nt: TGTGACAGCAGCTTGGGGGGCGTGAACACTGAAGCTTTCTTT; CDR3aa: CDSSLGGVNTEAFF
j_gene: TRBJ1-1; v_gene: TRBV6-5; d_gene: NA; abundance: NA; CDR3nt: TGTGCCAGCAGTTACTCGATGGGGTTTGAAGCTTTCTTT; CDR3aa: CASSYSMGFEAFF
j_gene: TRBJ2-5; v_gene: TRBV29-1; d_gene: NA; abundance: few; CDR3nt: TGCAGCGTCAGTAATTTCCTGAGACCTCAAGAGACCCAGTACTTC; CDR3aa: CSVSNFLRPQETQYF
j_gene: TRBJ1-4; v_gene: TRBV3-1; d_gene: TRBD1; abundance: NA; CDR3nt: TGTGCCAGCAGCCGGGGACAGCCTCTTAATGAAAAACTGTTTTTT; CDR3aa: CASSRGQPLNEKLFF
j_gene: TRBJ2-3; v_gene: TRBV12-3/TRBV12-4; d_gene: NA; abundance: NA; CDR3nt: TGTGCCAGCAGTACAGCGGAGACAGATACGCAGTATTTT; CDR3aa: CASSTAETDTQYF
j_gene: TRBJ2-7; v_gene: TRBV7-9; d_gene: TRBD2; abundance: few; CDR3nt: TGTGCCAGCAGCCGGACTAGCGGGGGGCGAACCTACGAGCAGTACTTC; CDR3aa: CASSRTSGGRTYEQYF
j_gene: TRBJ1-1; v_gene: TRBV7-8; d_gene: NA; abundance: NA; CDR3nt: TGTGCCAGCAGCTTACCGGGGACGGGGTTGAACACTGAAGCTTTCTTT; CDR3aa: CASSLPGTGLNTEAFF
j_gene: TRBJ2-7; v_gene: TRBV6-2/TRBV6-3; d_gene: NA; abundance: few; CDR3nt: TGTGCCAGCAGTTCCGGGTTAGCACCGTACGAGCAGTACTTC; CDR3aa: CASSSGLAPYEQYF
j_gene: TRBJ1-2; v_gene: TRBV29-1; d_gene: NA; abundance: few; CDR3nt: TGCAGCGTTGAAGGGCAAATAGGATCGAACTATGGCTACACCTTC; CDR3aa: CSVEGQIGSNYGYTF
j_gene: TRBJ2-3; v_gene: TRBV27; d_gene: NA; abundance: few; CDR3nt: TGTGCCAGCAGTTTAGGGGGCCCCGGAGATACGCAGTATTTT; CDR3aa: CASSLGGPGDTQYF
j_gene: TRBJ1-1; v_gene: TRBV5-1; d_gene: TRBD1; abundance: NA; CDR3nt: TGCGCCAGCAGCTGGGTGACAGGGGAAACTGAAGCTTTCTTT; CDR3aa: CASSWVTGETEAFF
j_gene: TRBJ2-7; v_gene: TRBV5-1; d_gene: NA; abundance: NA; CDR3nt: TGCGCCAGCAGTTCCGGACCGGGACACCACTACGAGCAGTACTTC; CDR3aa: CASSSGPGHHYEQYF
j_gene: TRBJ1-5; v_gene: TRBV20-1; d_gene: NA; abundance: few; CDR3nt: TGCAGTGCTAGCCTCCAAGAGCTAAGCAATCAGCCCCAGCATTTT; CDR3aa: CSASLQELSNQPQHF
j_gene: TRBJ1-1; v_gene: TRBV4-1; d_gene: TRBD1; abundance: NA; CDR3nt: TGCGCCAGCAGCCAGGGCACGTTACAGGGGACGGCTTTCTTT; CDR3aa: CASSQGTLQGTAFF